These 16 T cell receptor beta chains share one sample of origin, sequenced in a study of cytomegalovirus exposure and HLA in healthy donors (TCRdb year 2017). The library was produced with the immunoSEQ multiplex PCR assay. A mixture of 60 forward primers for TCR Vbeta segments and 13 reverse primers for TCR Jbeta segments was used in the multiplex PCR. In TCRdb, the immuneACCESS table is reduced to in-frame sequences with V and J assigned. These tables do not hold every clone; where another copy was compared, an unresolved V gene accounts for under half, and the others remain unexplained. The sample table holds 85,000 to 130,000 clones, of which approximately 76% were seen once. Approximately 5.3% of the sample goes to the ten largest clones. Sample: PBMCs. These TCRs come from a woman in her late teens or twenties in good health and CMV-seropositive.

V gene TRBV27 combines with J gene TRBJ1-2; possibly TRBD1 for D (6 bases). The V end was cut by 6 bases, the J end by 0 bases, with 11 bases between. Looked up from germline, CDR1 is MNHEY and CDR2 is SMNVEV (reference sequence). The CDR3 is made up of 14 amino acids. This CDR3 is CASSRQAANYGYTF. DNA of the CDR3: TGTGCCAGCAGCCGACAGGCCGCTAACTATGGCTACACCTTC.

As DNA, the CDR3 is TGCAGCGTTGACTGGTTGGGACAGATATATGGCTACACCTTC. This sequence encodes CSVDWLGQIYGYTF. The rearrangement joins TRBV29-1 to TRBJ1-2; 7 bases are a match to TRBD1. The CDR3 totals 14 residues. Germline assignment: CDR1 SQVTM and CDR2 ANQGSEA. Germline trimming cut 3 bases from V and 5 bases from J; bases unmatched to any gene: 9.

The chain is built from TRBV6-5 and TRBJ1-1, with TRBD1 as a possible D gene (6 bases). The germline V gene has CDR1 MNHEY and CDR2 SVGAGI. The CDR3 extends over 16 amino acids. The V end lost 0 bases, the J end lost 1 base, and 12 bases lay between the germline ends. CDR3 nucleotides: TGTGCCAGCAGTTACTCACCGGGGGGGGCGAACACTGAAGCTTTCTTT. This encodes CASSYSPGGANTEAFF.

CDR3 nucleotide sequence: TGTGCCAGCAGTTGGGGACAGGGGAATGGCTACACCTTC. It codes for CASSWGQGNGYTF. The V and J genes are TRBV6-5 and TRBJ1-2; 10 positions agree with TRBD1. This CDR3 is 13 amino acids long. The ends lost 4 bases at V and 6 bases at J; junction bases unmatched: 2. Germline CDR1 is MNHEY and CDR2 is SVGAGI.

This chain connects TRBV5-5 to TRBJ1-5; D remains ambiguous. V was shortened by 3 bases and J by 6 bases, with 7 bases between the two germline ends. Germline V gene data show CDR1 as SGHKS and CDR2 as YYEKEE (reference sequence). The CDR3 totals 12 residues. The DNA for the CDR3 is TGTGCCAGCAGCTCGCCAGGTCAGCCCCAGCATTTT. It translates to CASSSPGQPQHF.

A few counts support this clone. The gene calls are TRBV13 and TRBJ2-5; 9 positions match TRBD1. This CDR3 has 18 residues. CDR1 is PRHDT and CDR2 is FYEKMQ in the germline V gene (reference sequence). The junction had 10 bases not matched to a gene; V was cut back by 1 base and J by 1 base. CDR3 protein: CASSLAPGTGIFQETQYF. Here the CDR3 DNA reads TGTGCCAGCAGCTTAGCCCCCGGGACAGGGATCTTCCAAGAGACCCAGTACTTC. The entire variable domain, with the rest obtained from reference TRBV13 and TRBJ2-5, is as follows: AAGVIQSPRHLIKEKRETATLKCYPIPRHDTVYWYQQGPGQDPQFLISFYEKMQSDKGSIPDRFSAQQFSDYHSELNMSSLELGDSALYFCASSLAPGTGIFQETQYFGPGTRLLVL.

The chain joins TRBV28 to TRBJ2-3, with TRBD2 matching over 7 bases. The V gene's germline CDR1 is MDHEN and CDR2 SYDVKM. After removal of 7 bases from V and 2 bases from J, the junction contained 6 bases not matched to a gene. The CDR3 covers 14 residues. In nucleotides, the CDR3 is TGTGCCAGCACGGGCGGGAGTTTCACAGATACGCAGTATTTT. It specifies CASTGGSFTDTQYF.

The CDR3 protein is CASSQVQGSNEQFF. The CDR3 DNA follows: TGCGCCAGCAGCCAAGTACAAGGGAGCAATGAGCAGTTCTTC. The J gene is TRBJ2-1, the V gene TRBV4-1; the D gene is possibly TRBD2 (5 bases). The germline CDR1 and CDR2 sequences are MGHRA and YSYEKL. The germline V and J ends were trimmed by 1 base and 6 bases, with 10 bases remaining between them. The CDR3 is 14 amino acids.

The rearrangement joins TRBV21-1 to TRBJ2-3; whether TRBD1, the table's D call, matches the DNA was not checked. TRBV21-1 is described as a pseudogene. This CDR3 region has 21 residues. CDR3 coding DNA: TGTGCCAGCAGCAAAGATGGGAACAGGGGGCGTAAGCTGGCTCCGACAGATACGCAGTATTTT. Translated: CASSKDGNRGRKLAPTDTQYF.

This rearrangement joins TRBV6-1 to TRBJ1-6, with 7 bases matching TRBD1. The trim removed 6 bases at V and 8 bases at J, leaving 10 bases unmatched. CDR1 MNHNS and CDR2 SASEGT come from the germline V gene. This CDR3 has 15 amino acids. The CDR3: CASRAGTAGDSPLHF. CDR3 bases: TGTGCCAGCAGGGCCGGGACAGCCGGAGATTCACCCCTCCACTTT.

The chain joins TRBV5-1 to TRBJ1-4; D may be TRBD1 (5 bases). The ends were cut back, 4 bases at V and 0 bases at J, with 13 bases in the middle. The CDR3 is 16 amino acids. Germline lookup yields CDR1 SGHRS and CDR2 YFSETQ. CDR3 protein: CASSPGTGSTNEKLFF. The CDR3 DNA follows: TGCGCCAGCAGCCCCGGGACTGGATCAACTAATGAAAAACTGTTTTTT.

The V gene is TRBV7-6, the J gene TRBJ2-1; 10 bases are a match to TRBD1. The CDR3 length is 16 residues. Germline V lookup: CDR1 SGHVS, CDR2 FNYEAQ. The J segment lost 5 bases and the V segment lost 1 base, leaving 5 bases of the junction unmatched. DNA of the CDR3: TGTGCCAGCAGCTTAGGGACAGGGGGATCGCACAATGAGCAGTTCTTC. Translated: CASSLGTGGSHNEQFF.

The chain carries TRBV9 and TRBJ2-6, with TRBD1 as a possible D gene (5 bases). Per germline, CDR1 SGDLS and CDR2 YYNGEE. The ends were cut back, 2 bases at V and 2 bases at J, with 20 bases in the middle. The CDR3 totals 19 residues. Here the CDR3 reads CASSVPRQGIGTGANVLTF. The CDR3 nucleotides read TGTGCCAGCAGCGTTCCAAGGCAGGGTATAGGTACTGGGGCCAACGTCCTGACTTTC.

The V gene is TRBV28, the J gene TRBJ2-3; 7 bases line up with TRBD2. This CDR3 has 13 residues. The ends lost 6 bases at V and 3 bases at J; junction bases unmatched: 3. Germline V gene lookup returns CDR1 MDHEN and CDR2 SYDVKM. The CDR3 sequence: CASRPSGTDTQYF. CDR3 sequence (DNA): TGTGCCAGCAGGCCTAGCGGTACAGATACGCAGTATTTT.

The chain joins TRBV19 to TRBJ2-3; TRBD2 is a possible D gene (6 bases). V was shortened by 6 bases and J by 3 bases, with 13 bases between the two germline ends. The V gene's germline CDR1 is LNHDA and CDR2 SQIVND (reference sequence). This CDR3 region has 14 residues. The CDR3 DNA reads TGTGCCAGTAGCAACCAGCGGGTGACAGATACGCAGTATTTT. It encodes CASSNQRVTDTQYF. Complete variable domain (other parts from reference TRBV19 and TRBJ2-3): DGGITQSPKYLFRKEGQNVTLSCEQNLNHDAMYWYRQDPGQGLRLIYYSQIVNDFQKGDIAEGYSVSREKKESFPLTVTSAQKNPTAFYLCASSNQRVTDTQYFGPGTRLTVL.

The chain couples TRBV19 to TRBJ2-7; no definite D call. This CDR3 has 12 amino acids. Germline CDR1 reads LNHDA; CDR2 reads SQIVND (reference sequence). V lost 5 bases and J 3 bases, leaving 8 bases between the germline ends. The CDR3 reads CASSSYSYEQYF. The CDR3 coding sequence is TGTGCCAGTAGTTCATACAGCTACGAGCAGTACTTC.